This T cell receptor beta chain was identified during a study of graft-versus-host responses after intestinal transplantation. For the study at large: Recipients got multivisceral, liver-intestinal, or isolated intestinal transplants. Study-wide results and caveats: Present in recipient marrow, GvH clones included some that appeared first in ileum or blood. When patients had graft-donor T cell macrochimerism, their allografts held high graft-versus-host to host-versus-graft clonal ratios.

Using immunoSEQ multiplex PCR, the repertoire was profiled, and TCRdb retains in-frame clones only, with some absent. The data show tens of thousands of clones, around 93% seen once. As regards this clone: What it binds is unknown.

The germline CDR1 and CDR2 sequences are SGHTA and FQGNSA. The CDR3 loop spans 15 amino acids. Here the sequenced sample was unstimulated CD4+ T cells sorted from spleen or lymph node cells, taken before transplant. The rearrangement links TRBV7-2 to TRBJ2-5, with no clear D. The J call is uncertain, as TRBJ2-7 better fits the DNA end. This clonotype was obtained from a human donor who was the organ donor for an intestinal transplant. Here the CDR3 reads CASSSSPATPYEQYF. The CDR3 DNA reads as TGTGCCAGCAGCTCCAGCCCAGCGACCCCCTACGAGCAGTACTTC.